Many counts were recorded for the clone carrying this T cell receptor beta chain. This entry comes from a study of T-cell reconstitution after alpha-beta-depleted transplantation in children. This sample's TCRbeta library carried unique molecular identifier barcodes. TCRdb recomputed calls from the PCR reads with MiXCR, one row per CDR3 protein. The sample lists about 240,000 distinct CDR3 sequences, more than 10% occurring once. V was trimmed by 2 bases and J by 8 bases, leaving 13 bases between them. The CDR3 length is 14 residues. The germline gives CDR1 MNHEY, CDR2 SVGEGT. The sequence was collected from a human donor who donated a stem cell graft to a child with acute lymphoblastic leukemia. J is TRBJ2-1 and V is TRBV6-2 or TRBV6-3; D assignment may be TRBD1 or TRBD2 (5 bases each). Sequenced material: PBMCs from the stem cell graft donor, taken from the stem cell graft. The CDR3 bases are TGTGCCAGCAGTTACATCGGGACCGCGGATGAGCAGTTCTTC. Amino acid sequence: CASSYIGTADEQFF.